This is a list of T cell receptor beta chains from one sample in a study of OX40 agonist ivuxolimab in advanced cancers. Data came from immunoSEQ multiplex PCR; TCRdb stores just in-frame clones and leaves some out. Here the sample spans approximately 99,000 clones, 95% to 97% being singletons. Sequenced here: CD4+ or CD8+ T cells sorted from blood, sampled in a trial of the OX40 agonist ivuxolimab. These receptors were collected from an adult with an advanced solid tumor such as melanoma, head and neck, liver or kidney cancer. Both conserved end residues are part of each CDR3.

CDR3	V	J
CASKNRVIPGELFF	TRBV5-6	TRBJ2-2
CASSSPGGSFEQYF	TRBV27	TRBJ2-7
CASTPSPDRNYGYTF	TRBV5-1	TRBJ1-2
CASSQAGQGPSHYGYTF	TRBV4-1	TRBJ1-2
CASSVTGTGGDEQFF	TRBV9	TRBJ2-1
CASSVDGGHYEQYF	TRBV9	TRBJ2-7
CASSLEYASGGATDTQYF	TRBV7-2	TRBJ2-3
CASSPTTGAGADTQYF	TRBV7-6	TRBJ2-3
CASSQGRQGREQYF	TRBV4-3	TRBJ2-7
CASSYSGGYEQYF	TRBV27	TRBJ2-7
CASRSTGGNSDEQFF	TRBV27	TRBJ2-1
CASSYSKGYYGYTF	TRBV6-5	TRBJ1-2
CASSASVYSNQPQHF	TRBV2	TRBJ1-5
CASSPSASTDTQYF	TRBV5-4	TRBJ2-3
CASGGTSAYNEQFF	TRBV2	TRBJ2-1
CASSLYAGDTQYF	TRBV27	TRBJ2-3
CASSVESGITYEQYF	TRBV9	TRBJ2-7
CAWSEPGEAFF	TRBV30	TRBJ1-1
CASSLGPSTPYEQYF	TRBV7-6	TRBJ2-7
CASSLQEDYGYTF	TRBV27	TRBJ1-2
CASGHNEQFF	TRBV6-5	TRBJ2-1
CASSPQTGAREQYF	TRBV18	TRBJ2-7
CASSKGTGVLGAFF	TRBV14	TRBJ1-1
CASSSPHSRGGYEQYF	TRBV28	TRBJ2-7
CASSLSPPQGKHEQYF	TRBV7-6	TRBJ2-7
CASRGKGSYEQYF	TRBV6-6	TRBJ2-7
CASTLGGKNEQYF	TRBV7-8	TRBJ2-7
CASSIGTGSSYEQYF	TRBV19	TRBJ2-7
CAWSWGSQETQYF	TRBV30	TRBJ2-5
CASSLWDSPSGANVLTF	TRBV9	TRBJ2-6
CASSSTAGSYNEQFF	TRBV5-4	TRBJ2-1
CASSQDRGSYEQYF	TRBV7-8	TRBJ2-7
CASSQEGAVQETQYF	TRBV4-3	TRBJ2-5
CASSLDPVGETQYF	TRBV13	TRBJ2-5
CASSVWDRGYEQYF	TRBV6-1	TRBJ2-7
CASTFSLRGEGEQYF	TRBV7-6	TRBJ2-7
CASSYYRAATEAFF	TRBV5-6	TRBJ1-1
CASSLEGDYLILEQYF	TRBV11-2	TRBJ2-7
CSARGPGELFF	TRBV20-1	TRBJ2-2
CASKSPGQAYEQYF	TRBV7-2	TRBJ2-7
CASSPDSGTYSNQPQHF	TRBV18	TRBJ1-5
CASSDRGSVDEQFF	TRBV27	TRBJ2-1